A single sample is the source of the 25 T cell receptor beta chains below, sequenced in a study of cytomegalovirus exposure and HLA in healthy donors. Use of 60 Vbeta and 13 Jbeta primers characterized the PCR. Here immunoSEQ multiplex PCR was the method, and the copy in TCRdb shows in-frame clones only, minus some. Here the sample spans about 100,000 clones, roughly three quarters being singletons. Source material: PBMCs. Source of these receptors: a man aged 40-49 years in good health and CMV-seronegative.

Only a few counts were recorded for this clone. The chain combines TRBV5-4 with TRBJ2-6; 7 bases map to TRBD1. The CDR3 loop spans 17 amino acids. Germline V gene sequence: CDR1 SGHNT, CDR2 YYREEE (reference sequence). V shed 2 bases, J shed 6 bases, and the junction held 11 bases outside the gene matches. The CDR3 protein is CASSFTGTVDKANVLTF. In DNA form, the CDR3 reads TGTGCCAGCAGCTTTACCGGGACAGTCGATAAGGCCAACGTCCTGACTTTC. Variable domain in full (rest from reference TRBV5-4 and TRBJ2-6): ETGVTQSPTHLIKTRGQQVTLRCSSQSGHNTVSWYQQALGQGPQFIFQYYREEENGRGNFPPRFSGLQFPNYSSELNVNALELDDSALYLCASSFTGTVDKANVLTFGAGSRLTVL.

The chain combines TRBV11-2 with TRBJ2-3; D not certain. The length of the CDR3 is 13 residues. Germline lookup yields CDR1 SGHAT and CDR2 FQNNGV. The V gene lost 0 bases and the J gene lost 6 bases, with 7 bases spanning the gap. The CDR3 spells CASSLESGDTQYF. As DNA, the CDR3 is TGTGCCAGCAGCTTAGAGTCCGGGGATACGCAGTATTTT.

About this clone: At the DNA level, this CDR3 is encoded by other sequences in the same sample as well. The chain is built from TRBV5-4 and TRBJ1-6; TRBD1 might be the D (6 bases). Between the trimmed V and J ends, which lost 4 bases and 7 bases, there was a span of 15 bases. In germline, CDR1 is SGHNT, CDR2 YYREEE (reference sequence). The CDR3 is 15 residues long. The DNA of the CDR3 is TGTGCCAGCAGCACACAAACAGGGCGGAATTCACCCCTCCACTTT. Translation gives CASSTQTGRNSPLHF.

The CDR3 bases are TGTGCCAGCAGCTTCGCCGGGACAAGGAATTCACCCCTCCACTTT. It translates to CASSFAGTRNSPLHF. The chain combines TRBV7-9 with TRBJ1-6, with D perhaps TRBD1 (6 bases). V dropped 3 bases and J dropped 7 bases, with 13 bases sitting between them. This CDR3 is 15 amino acids long. Looked up from germline, CDR1 is SEHNR and CDR2 is FQNEAQ (reference sequence).

The rearrangement joins TRBV7-6 to TRBJ1-6, with 7 bases identical to TRBD1. The CDR3 sequence is 16 residues long. The V and J ends lost 5 bases and 6 bases, in that order; junction bases with no gene match: 10. Looked up from germline, CDR1 is SGHVS and CDR2 is FNYEAQ. CDR3 protein: CASSASGGQSNSPLHF. In DNA form, the CDR3 reads TGTGCCAGCAGCGCAAGCGGGGGACAGTCTAATTCACCCCTCCACTTT.

The gene calls are TRBV5-6 and TRBJ1-4; D is undetermined. Per germline, CDR1 SGHDT and CDR2 YYEEEE. V lost 2 bases, J lost 0 bases, and 8 bases lay in between. The CDR3 runs 15 residues. CDR3 bases: TGTGCCAGCAGCTTAGGAGCTGCAACTAATGAAAAACTGTTTTTT. Protein sequence: CASSLGAATNEKLFF. Full variable domain (rest looked up from reference TRBV5-6 and TRBJ1-4): DAGVTQSPTHLIKTRGQQVTLRCSPKSGHDTVSWYQQALGQGPQFIFQYYEEEERQRGNFPDRFSGHQFPNYSSELNVNALLLGDSALYLCASSLGAATNEKLFFGSGTQLSVL.

The chain uses TRBV27 and TRBJ1-1; D might be TRBD1 (5 bases). Looked up from germline, CDR1 is MNHEY and CDR2 is SMNVEV (reference sequence). Between the trimmed V and J ends, which lost 0 bases and 2 bases, there was a span of 7 bases. The CDR3 is made up of 14 amino acids. CDR3 amino acids: CASSLSTGNTEAFF. In DNA, the CDR3 is TGTGCCAGCAGTTTATCAACAGGTAACACTGAAGCTTTCTTT.

Comment on this clone: Germline and junction disagree at one end, which may indicate a read error. The chain has TRBV7-9 and TRBJ2-6; possible D gene TRBD1, 5 bases. CDR1 is SEHNR, CDR2 FQNEAQ, per germline (reference sequence). There are 17 residues in the CDR3. CDR3: CSSSLEQGTAGANVLTF. The CDR3 region has the DNA TGTTCCAGCAGCTTAGAGCAGGGTACGGCCGGGGCCAACGTCCTGACTTTC.

This clone appeared a few times. The J gene is TRBJ2-1, the V gene TRBV5-5, with D tentatively TRBD1 (6 bases). Trimming left V 5 bases short and J 7 bases short, with 16 bases between. Germline assignment: CDR1 SGHKS and CDR2 YYEKEE (reference sequence). The CDR3 length is 14 residues. The CDR3 spells CASRTQFQGNEQFF. CDR3 DNA: TGTGCCAGCAGAACTCAATTCCAGGGGAATGAGCAGTTCTTC.

The gene calls are TRBV27 and TRBJ2-7; 10 bases agree with TRBD2. CDR3 length equals 15 residues. Trimming cost V 8 bases and J 0 bases; bases outside gene matches: 7. Germline V gene data show CDR1 as MNHEY and CDR2 as SMNVEV (reference sequence). CDR3 in amino acids: CASSGTSGDSYEQYV. The DNA of the CDR3 is TGTGCCAGCTCTGGCACTAGCGGGGACTCCTACGAGCAGTACGTC.

The chain recombines TRBV27 with TRBJ2-1, with D tentatively TRBD2 (6 bases). The CDR3 runs to 15 residues. Germline V gene sequence: CDR1 MNHEY, CDR2 SMNVEV (reference sequence). The V end lost 7 bases, the J end lost 6 bases, and 19 bases lay between the germline ends. The CDR3 DNA is TGTGCCAGCACCGGAGGGCAAAAACTCCCCAATGAGCAGTTCTTC. Protein product: CASTGGQKLPNEQFF.

Only one count was recorded for this clone. V and J are TRBV6-5 and TRBJ1-1; 8 nucleotides match TRBD1. The germline CDR1 and CDR2 sequences are MNHEY and SVGAGI. The V gene end was trimmed by 6 bases and the J gene end by 4 bases; junction bases not matched to a gene: 7. This CDR3 comprises 14 residues. The CDR3 DNA reads TGTGCCAGCAGCCCAGGACAGGGCGGCACTGAAGCTTTCTTT. The encoded protein is CASSPGQGGTEAFF.

The chain joins TRBV15 to TRBJ2-2, with TRBD1 as a possible D gene (7 bases). Germline CDR1 and CDR2: LNHNV and YYDKDF (reference sequence). CDR3 length: 15 residues. Trimming pared 4 bases from V and 4 bases from J, leaving 13 bases between. The CDR3: CATSTGTAGTGELFF. The CDR3 bases are TGTGCCACCAGCACCGGGACAGCGGGCACCGGGGAGCTGTTTTTT. The complete variable domain, with remaining parts taken from reference TRBV15 and TRBJ2-2, reads DAMVIQNPRYQVTQFGKPVTLSCSQTLNHNVMYWYQQKSSQAPKLLFHYYDKDFNNEADTPDNFQSRRPNTSFCFLDIRSPGLGDTAMYLCATSTGTAGTGELFFGEGSRLTVL.

The chain employs TRBV28 and TRBJ1-2, with 9 bases lining up with TRBD1. With V trimmed by 6 bases and J by 5 bases, 7 bases remained unmatched. The CDR3 runs to 14 residues. Germline V CDR1 and CDR2: MDHEN, SYDVKM. Here the CDR3 reads CASSRPGQGYGYTF. DNA of the CDR3: TGTGCCAGCAGCCGGCCGGGACAGGGATATGGCTACACCTTC.

The chain employs TRBV5-5 and TRBJ1-4; 9 nucleotides align to TRBD1. Germline CDR1 reads SGHKS; CDR2 reads YYEKEE (reference sequence). V lost 1 base, J lost 7 bases, and 5 bases stayed unmatched. The CDR3 is 15 residues long. CDR3 in DNA: TGTGCCAGCAGCTTGCAACAGGGGGCCGCTGAAAAACTGTTTTTT. Encoded protein: CASSLQQGAAEKLFF.

This sequence joins TRBV18 and TRBJ2-3; D is perhaps TRBD1 (6 bases). The CDR3 runs to 14 residues. CDR1 and CDR2 (germline): KGHSH, LQKENI. Trimming pared 3 bases from V and 3 bases from J, leaving 10 bases between. In DNA form, the CDR3 reads TGTGCCAGCTCACCTAACGGACAGACAGATACGCAGTATTTT. It specifies CASSPNGQTDTQYF.

The chain is built from TRBV19 and TRBJ1-2; 9 nucleotides agree with TRBD1. Germline CDR1 is LNHDA and CDR2 is SQIVND (reference sequence). The CDR3 length is 15 residues. V trimming: 9 bases; J trimming: 8 bases; junction bases outside the gene matches: 16. Written as DNA, the CDR3 is TGTGCCAGCACCGGGACAGGGTTTCTCTCCCCCGGCTACACCTTC. Translated, it gives CASTGTGFLSPGYTF.

The chain links TRBV19 to TRBJ1-5, with D hard to call. V lost 4 bases and J 5 bases, leaving 9 bases between the germline ends. The germline gives CDR1 LNHDA, CDR2 SQIVND (reference sequence). This CDR3 contains 13 residues. The CDR3 coding sequence is TGTGCCAGTAGTAAACAGATAGATCAGCCCCAGCATTTT. Translating it yields CASSKQIDQPQHF.

This clone has only a few counts. The rearrangement joins TRBV11-2 to TRBJ1-1, with unresolved D. The CDR3 is 14 amino acids. Trimming shortened V by 3 bases and J by 6 bases, and 14 bases separated the two germline ends. Germline V gives CDR1 SGHAT, CDR2 FQNNGV. This CDR3 reads CASSFGVGKAEAFF. The DNA of the CDR3 is TGTGCCAGCAGCTTCGGGGTGGGTAAAGCTGAAGCTTTCTTT.

This rearrangement joins TRBV13 to TRBJ2-7; TRBD1 matches at 7 bases. Per the germline V gene, CDR1 is PRHDT and CDR2 is FYEKMQ (reference sequence). Trimming at V came to 5 bases and at J to 3 bases, leaving 4 bases not matched to a gene. CDR3 length equals 13 residues. The CDR3 spells CASSGRDSYEQYF. In DNA, the CDR3 is TGTGCCAGCAGCGGCCGGGACAGCTACGAGCAGTACTTC.

The gene calls are TRBV2 and TRBJ2-2; D unclear. The CDR3 has 14 amino acids. The germline gives CDR1 SNHLY, CDR2 FYNNEI. V shed 1 base and J shed 7 bases, with 10 bases lying between them. The CDR3 DNA is TGTGCCAGCAGTGAAGAACCAGCAGGCGGGGAGCTGTTTTTT. This sequence encodes CASSEEPAGGELFF.

The chain combines TRBV6-5 with TRBJ1-1, with TRBD1 as a possible D gene (6 bases). CDR1 is MNHEY and CDR2 is SVGAGI in the germline V gene. The ends were cut back, 2 bases at V and 0 bases at J, with 7 bases in the middle. This CDR3 has 14 amino acids. The CDR3 loop reads CASSYGQLNTEAFF. Here the CDR3 DNA reads TGTGCCAGCAGTTACGGACAGCTGAACACTGAAGCTTTCTTT.

The chain is built from TRBV19 and TRBJ1-2; 7 bases are a match to TRBD1. Germline CDR1 reads LNHDA; CDR2 reads SQIVND (reference sequence). The trim removed 2 bases at V and 5 bases at J, leaving 8 bases unmatched. The CDR3 extends over 15 amino acids. The CDR3 reads CASSIYLDRRYGYTF. CDR3 bases: TGTGCCAGTAGTATATATCTGGACAGGAGATATGGCTACACCTTC.

This chain connects TRBV7-9 to TRBJ1-3, with D possibly TRBD1 on 6 matching bases. The CDR3 loop spans 15 amino acids. In germline, CDR1 is SEHNR, CDR2 FQNEAQ (reference sequence). V lost 6 bases and J lost 1, with 13 bases in between. CDR3 nucleotide sequence: TGTGCCAGCAGTCTACTCCAGGGGTCTGGAAACACCATATATTTT. It is translated as CASSLLQGSGNTIYF. Full variable domain (rest looked up from reference TRBV7-9 and TRBJ1-3): DTGVSQNPRHKITKRGQNVTFRCDPISEHNRLYWYRQTLGQGPEFLTYFQNEAQLEKSRLLSDRFSAERPKGSFSTLEIQRTEQGDSAMYLCASSLLQGSGNTIYFGEGSWLTVV.

In this sample, this clone turned up a few times. This rearrangement joins TRBV2 to TRBJ1-1; D call uncertain. Trimming shortened V by 3 bases and J by 10 bases, and 15 bases separated the two germline ends. This CDR3 has 13 amino acids. Germline values: CDR1 SNHLY, CDR2 FYNNEI. For the CDR3, the DNA is TGTGCCAGCAGTGATAGCTACCTAGAGGGAGCTTTCTTT. Its protein is CASSDSYLEGAFF. Drawing the rest from reference TRBV2 and TRBJ1-1, the complete variable domain is EPEVTQTPSHQVTQMGQEVILRCVPISNHLYFYWYRQILGQKVEFLVSFYNNEISEKSEIFDDQFSVERPDGSNFTLKIRSTKLEDSAMYFCASSDSYLEGAFFGQGTRLTVV.